These T cell receptor beta chains were read from a single sample in a study of beta chain features in type 1 diabetes. The data were produced by immunoSEQ multiplex PCR, yet TCRdb's version contains in-frame clones alone and is incomplete. The top ten hold around 0.037% of the sample, which has roughly 230,000 clones, about 9.3% seen once. Sequencing was performed on naive CD4+ T cells from blood. The receptors were gathered from a woman aged 18-29 years in good health. The CDR3 runs from the conserved cysteine through the conserved F or W. Fields, in order: J gene, D gene, clone size, V gene, CDR3 protein, CDR3 DNA. A D gene is named only where the DNA matches it firmly. Some rows mark clone size as missing; the rest say once, few, many or name a class of expanded clone.

J: TRBJ1-5
D: NA
size: few
V: TRBV2
CDR3: CASRDSNQPQHF
DNA: TGTGCCAGCAGGGACAGTAATCAGCCCCAGCATTTT

J: TRBJ2-7
D: NA
size: few
V: TRBV5-6
CDR3: CASSLGDEQYF
DNA: TGTGCCAGCAGCTTGGGAGACGAGCAGTACTTC

J: TRBJ1-5
D: TRBD1
size: NA
V: TRBV7-2
CDR3: CASSGRGGGTASNQPQHF
DNA: TGTGCCAGCAGCGGGAGAGGAGGCGGGACAGCTAGCAATCAGCCCCAGCATTTT

J: TRBJ1-2
D: TRBD1
size: NA
V: TRBV19
CDR3: CASSRRDSSNYGYTF
DNA: TGTGCCAGTAGTAGACGGGACAGCTCTAACTATGGCTACACCTTC

J: TRBJ1-6
D: NA
size: few
V: TRBV27
CDR3: CASSFGRGRGSPLHF
DNA: TGTGCCAGCAGTTTTGGGAGGGGACGTGGTTCACCCCTCCACTTT

J: TRBJ2-5
D: NA
size: few
V: TRBV5-1
CDR3: CASGIAGRLIETQYF
DNA: TGCGCCAGCGGAATCGCAGGCAGGTTAATAGAGACCCAGTACTTC

J: TRBJ1-5
D: TRBD1
size: NA
V: TRBV11-2
CDR3: CASSGTTGKEQPQHF
DNA: TGTGCCAGCAGCGGTACGACAGGGAAGGAGCAGCCCCAGCATTTT

J: TRBJ2-2
D: NA
size: NA
V: TRBV7-7
CDR3: CASRTLGGELFF
DNA: TGTGCCAGCAGAACTCTCGGCGGGGAGCTGTTTTTT

J: TRBJ2-7
D: TRBD2
size: NA
V: TRBV29-1
CDR3: CSARGGSYEQYF
DNA: TGCAGCGCACGGGGGGGCTCCTACGAGCAGTACTTC

J: TRBJ1-5
D: NA
size: few
V: TRBV18
CDR3: CASSPTTGDNQPQHF
DNA: TGTGCCAGCTCACCCACGACGGGGGACAATCAGCCCCAGCATTTT

J: TRBJ1-5
D: TRBD1
size: few
V: TRBV23-1
CDR3: CASSLGQTYSNQPQHF
DNA: TGCGCCAGCAGCCTGGGACAGACCTATAGCAATCAGCCCCAGCATTTT

J: TRBJ1-6
D: NA
size: NA
V: TRBV2
CDR3: CASSRAASDSPLHF
DNA: TGTGCCAGCAGCAGGGCCGCCTCGGATTCACCCCTCCACTTT

J: TRBJ1-5
D: NA
size: few
V: TRBV18
CDR3: CASSLKTGDNQPQHF
DNA: TGTGCCAGCTCACTAAAGACAGGCGACAATCAGCCCCAGCATTTT

J: TRBJ1-1
D: NA
size: few
V: TRBV18
CDR3: CASSVRVGTEAFF
DNA: TGTGCCAGCTCAGTCAGGGTGGGCACTGAAGCTTTCTTT

J: TRBJ2-3
D: NA
size: NA
V: TRBV5-8
CDR3: CASSLARGTDTQYF
DNA: TGTGCCAGCAGCTTAGCCAGGGGCACAGATACGCAGTATTTT

J: TRBJ1-2
D: NA
size: NA
V: TRBV7-6
CDR3: CASSLAEGISGYTF
DNA: TGTGCCAGCAGCTTAGCGGAGGGGATAAGTGGCTACACCTTC

J: TRBJ1-2
D: NA
size: NA
V: TRBV6-4
CDR3: CASSAQGSHGYTF
DNA: TGTGCCAGCAGTGCCCAGGGATCCCATGGCTACACCTTC

J: TRBJ1-5
D: NA
size: NA
V: TRBV6-6
CDR3: CASSGGNQPQHF
DNA: TGTGCCTCAAGCGGAGGGAATCAGCCCCAGCATTTT

J: TRBJ2-3
D: NA
size: many
V: TRBV15
CDR3: CATSRASTDTQYF
DNA: TGTGCCACCAGCAGAGCGAGCACAGATACGCAGTATTTT

J: TRBJ2-1
D: TRBD1
size: few
V: TRBV20-1
CDR3: CSATRGHEQFF
DNA: TGCAGTGCTACCAGGGGGCATGAGCAGTTCTTC

J: TRBJ2-7
D: NA
size: NA
V: TRBV5-1
CDR3: CASSLSDRSYEQYF
DNA: TGCGCCAGCAGCTTGTCTGACAGGTCCTACGAGCAGTACTTC

J: TRBJ2-3
D: NA
size: NA
V: TRBV20-1
CDR3: CSANNADTQYF
DNA: TGCAGTGCTAATAATGCAGATACGCAGTATTTT

J: TRBJ1-2
D: NA
size: NA
V: TRBV6-1
CDR3: CAIPNGGVGYGYTF
DNA: TGTGCCATCCCGAACGGGGGGGTCGGCTATGGCTACACCTTC

J: TRBJ2-3
D: NA
size: NA
V: TRBV5-1
CDR3: CASSSAGSTDTQYF
DNA: TGCGCCAGCAGCTCCGCAGGATCCACAGATACGCAGTATTTT

J: TRBJ1-1
D: NA
size: NA
V: TRBV5-8
CDR3: CASTWTVENTEAFF
DNA: TGTGCCAGCACCTGGACAGTAGAGAACACTGAAGCTTTCTTT

J: TRBJ2-7
D: NA
size: few
V: TRBV2
CDR3: CASSERVILQYF
DNA: TGTGCCAGCAGTGAACGGGTCATCCTGCAGTACTTC

J: TRBJ2-7
D: TRBD2
size: NA
V: TRBV2
CDR3: CASKREAGYEQYF
DNA: TGTGCCAGCAAGCGGGAGGCCGGGTACGAGCAGTACTTC

J: TRBJ2-1
D: TRBD1
size: NA
V: TRBV4-1
CDR3: CASSQGTGYNEQFF
DNA: TGCGCCAGCAGCCAAGGGACAGGCTACAATGAGCAGTTCTTC

J: TRBJ2-3
D: NA
size: few
V: TRBV5-1
CDR3: CASSSARLTDTQYF
DNA: TGCGCCAGCAGCTCGGCTAGACTCACAGATACGCAGTATTTT

J: TRBJ2-1
D: TRBD2
size: few
V: TRBV7-8
CDR3: CASSQLAGPYNEQFF
DNA: TGTGCCAGCAGCCAACTAGCGGGACCCTACAATGAGCAGTTCTTC

J: TRBJ1-1
D: TRBD1
size: NA
V: TRBV7-3
CDR3: CASSSGTGPNTEAFF
DNA: TGTGCCAGCAGCTCTGGGACAGGGCCAAACACTGAAGCTTTCTTT